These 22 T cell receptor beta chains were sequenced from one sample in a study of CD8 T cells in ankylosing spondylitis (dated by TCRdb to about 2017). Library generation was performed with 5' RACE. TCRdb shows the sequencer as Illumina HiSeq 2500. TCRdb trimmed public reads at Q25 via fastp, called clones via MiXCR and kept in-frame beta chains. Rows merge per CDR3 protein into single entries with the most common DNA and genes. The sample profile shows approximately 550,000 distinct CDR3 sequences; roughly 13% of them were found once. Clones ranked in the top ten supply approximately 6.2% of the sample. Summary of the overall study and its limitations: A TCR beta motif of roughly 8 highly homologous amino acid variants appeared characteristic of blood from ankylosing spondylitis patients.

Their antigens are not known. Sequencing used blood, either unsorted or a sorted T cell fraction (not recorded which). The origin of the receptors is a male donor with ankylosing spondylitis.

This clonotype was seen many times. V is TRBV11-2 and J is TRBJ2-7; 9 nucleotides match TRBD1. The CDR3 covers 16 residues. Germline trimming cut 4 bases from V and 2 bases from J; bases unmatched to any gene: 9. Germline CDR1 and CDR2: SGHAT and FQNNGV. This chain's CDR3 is CASSSRWTGETYEQYF. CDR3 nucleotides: TGTGCCAGCAGCTCTAGATGGACAGGGGAGACCTACGAGCAGTACTTC.

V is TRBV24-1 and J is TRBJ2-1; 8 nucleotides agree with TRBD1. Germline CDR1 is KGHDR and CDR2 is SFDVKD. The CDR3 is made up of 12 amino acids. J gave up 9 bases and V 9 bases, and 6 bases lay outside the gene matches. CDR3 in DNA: TGTGCCACCGGACAGGGTAATGGTGAGCAGTTCTTC. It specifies CATGQGNGEQFF.

The CDR3 DNA is TGTGCCAGCAGCTTGGGCCCGGGACAGTATAGCAATCAGCCCCAGCATTTT. Translation gives CASSLGPGQYSNQPQHF. The chain couples TRBV7-8 to TRBJ1-5; the match to TRBD1 covers 7 bases. J gave up 0 bases and V 3 bases, and 8 bases lay outside the gene matches. There are 17 residues in the CDR3. The germline V gene encodes CDR1 SGHVS and CDR2 FQNEAQ.

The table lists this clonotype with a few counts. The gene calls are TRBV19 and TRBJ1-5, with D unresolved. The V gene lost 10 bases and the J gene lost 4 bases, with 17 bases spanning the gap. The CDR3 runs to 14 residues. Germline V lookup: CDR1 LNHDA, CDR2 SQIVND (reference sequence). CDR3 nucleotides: TGTGCCACGGGAGATGGGTTGAGAAATCAGCCCCAGCATTTT. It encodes CATGDGLRNQPQHF.

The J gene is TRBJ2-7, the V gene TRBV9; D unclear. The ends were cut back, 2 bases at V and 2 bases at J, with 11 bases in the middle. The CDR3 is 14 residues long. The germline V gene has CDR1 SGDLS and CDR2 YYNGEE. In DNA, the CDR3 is TGTGCCAGCAGCGTCGACTCGGGCCCCTACGAGCAGTACTTC. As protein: CASSVDSGPYEQYF.

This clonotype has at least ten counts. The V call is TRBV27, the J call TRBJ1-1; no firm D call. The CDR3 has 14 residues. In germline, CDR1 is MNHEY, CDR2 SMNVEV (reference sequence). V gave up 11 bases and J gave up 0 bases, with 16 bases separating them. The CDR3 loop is CASKAQTVNTEAFF. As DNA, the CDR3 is TGTGCCTCTAAGGCCCAGACCGTGAACACTGAAGCTTTCTTT.

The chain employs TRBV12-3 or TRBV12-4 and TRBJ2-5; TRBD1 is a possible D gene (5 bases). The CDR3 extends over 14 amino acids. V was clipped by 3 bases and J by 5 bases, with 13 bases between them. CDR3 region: CASSFVGLIETQYF. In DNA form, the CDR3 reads TGTGCCAGCAGTTTTGTGGGGCTGATTGAGACCCAGTACTTC.

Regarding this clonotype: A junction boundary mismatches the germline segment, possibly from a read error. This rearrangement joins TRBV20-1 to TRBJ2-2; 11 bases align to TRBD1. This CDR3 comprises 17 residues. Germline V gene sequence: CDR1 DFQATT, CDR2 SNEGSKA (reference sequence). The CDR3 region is CCARDSGQGAKTGELFF. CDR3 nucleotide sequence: TGCTGTGCTAGAGATTCTGGACAGGGGGCGAAGACCGGGGAGCTGTTTTTT.

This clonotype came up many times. Written as DNA, the CDR3 is TGTGCCACCAGTGGCCGGTCTGCCTACTCGAACACCGGGGAGCTGTTTTTT. Protein product: CATSGRSAYSNTGELFF. The chain carries TRBV24-1 and TRBJ2-2; D gene unclear. CDR1 KGHDR and CDR2 SFDVKD come from the germline V gene. This CDR3 region has 17 residues. V lost 5 bases and J lost 0, with 15 bases in between.

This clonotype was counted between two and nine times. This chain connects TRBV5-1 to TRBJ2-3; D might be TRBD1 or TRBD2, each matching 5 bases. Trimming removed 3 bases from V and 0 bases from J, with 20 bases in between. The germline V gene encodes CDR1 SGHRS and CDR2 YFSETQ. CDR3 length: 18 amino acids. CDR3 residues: CASSSLPDSGLSTDTQYF. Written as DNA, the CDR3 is TGCGCCAGCAGCTCTTTACCCGACAGCGGTCTTAGCACAGATACGCAGTATTTT.

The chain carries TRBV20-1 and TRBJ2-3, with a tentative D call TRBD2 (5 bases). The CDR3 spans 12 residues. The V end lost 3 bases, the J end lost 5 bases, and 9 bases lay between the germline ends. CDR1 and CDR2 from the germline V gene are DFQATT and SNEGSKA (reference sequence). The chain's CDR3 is CSASYEGDTQYF. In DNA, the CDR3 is TGCAGTGCTAGCTACGAGGGAGATACGCAGTATTTT.

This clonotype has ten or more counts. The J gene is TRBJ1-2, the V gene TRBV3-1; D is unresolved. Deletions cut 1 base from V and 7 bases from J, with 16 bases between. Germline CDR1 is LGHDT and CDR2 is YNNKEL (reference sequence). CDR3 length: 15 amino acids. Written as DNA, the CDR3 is TGTGCCAGCAGCCAAGTTCACGACGGCCTGGGTGGCTACACCTTC. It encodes CASSQVHDGLGGYTF. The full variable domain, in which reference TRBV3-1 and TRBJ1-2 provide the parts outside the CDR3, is DTAVSQTPKYLVTQMGNDKSIKCEQNLGHDTMYWYKQDSKKFLKIMFSYNNKELIINETVPNRFSPKSPDKAHLNLHINSLELGDSAVYFCASSQVHDGLGGYTFGSGTRLTVV.

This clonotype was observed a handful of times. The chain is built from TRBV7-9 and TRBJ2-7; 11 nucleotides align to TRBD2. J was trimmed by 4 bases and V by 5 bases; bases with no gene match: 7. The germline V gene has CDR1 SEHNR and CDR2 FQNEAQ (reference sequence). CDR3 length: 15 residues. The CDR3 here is CASSPRGTSGYEQYV. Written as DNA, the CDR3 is TGTGCCAGCAGCCCCCGGGGGACTAGCGGTTACGAGCAGTACGTC.

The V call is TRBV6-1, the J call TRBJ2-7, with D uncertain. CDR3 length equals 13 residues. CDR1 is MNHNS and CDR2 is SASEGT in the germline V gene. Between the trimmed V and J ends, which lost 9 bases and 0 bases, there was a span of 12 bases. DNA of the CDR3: TGTGCCAGTAGTCAGGTTCCCTCCTACGAGCAGTACTTC. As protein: CASSQVPSYEQYF.

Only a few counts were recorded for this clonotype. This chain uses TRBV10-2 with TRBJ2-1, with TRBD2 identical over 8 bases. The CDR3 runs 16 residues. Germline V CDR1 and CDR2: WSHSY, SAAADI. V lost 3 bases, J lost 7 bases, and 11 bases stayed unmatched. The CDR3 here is CASSDRTSGGGNEQFF. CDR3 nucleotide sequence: TGCGCCAGCAGTGATAGAACTAGCGGAGGGGGGAATGAGCAGTTCTTC.

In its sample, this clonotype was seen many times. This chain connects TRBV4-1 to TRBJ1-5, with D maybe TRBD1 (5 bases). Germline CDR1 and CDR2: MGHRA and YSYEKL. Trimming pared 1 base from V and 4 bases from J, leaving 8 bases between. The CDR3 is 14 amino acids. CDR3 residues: CASSQGRENQPQHF. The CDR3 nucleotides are TGCGCCAGCAGCCAAGGCAGGGAAAATCAGCCCCAGCATTTT.

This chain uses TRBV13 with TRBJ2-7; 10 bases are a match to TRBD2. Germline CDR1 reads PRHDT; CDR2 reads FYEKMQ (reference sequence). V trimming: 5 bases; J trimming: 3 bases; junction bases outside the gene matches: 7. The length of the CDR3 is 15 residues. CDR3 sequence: CASSRRSSGSYEQYF. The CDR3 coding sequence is TGTGCCAGCAGCCGCAGGTCTAGCGGGAGCTACGAGCAGTACTTC.

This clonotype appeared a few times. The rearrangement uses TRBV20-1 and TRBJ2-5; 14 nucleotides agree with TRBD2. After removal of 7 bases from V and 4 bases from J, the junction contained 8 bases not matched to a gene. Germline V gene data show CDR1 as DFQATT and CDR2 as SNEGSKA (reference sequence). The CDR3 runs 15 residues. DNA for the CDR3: TGCAGTGGCCCGGGACTAGCGGGAGCCCCAGAGACCCAGTACTTC. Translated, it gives CSGPGLAGAPETQYF.

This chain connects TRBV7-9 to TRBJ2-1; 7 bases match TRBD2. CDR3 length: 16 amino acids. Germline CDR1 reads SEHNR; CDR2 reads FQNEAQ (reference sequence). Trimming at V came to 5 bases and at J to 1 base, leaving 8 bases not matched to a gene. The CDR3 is CASSPIGRSSYNEQFF. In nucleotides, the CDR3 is TGTGCCAGCAGCCCGATCGGGAGGTCGTCCTACAATGAGCAGTTCTTC.

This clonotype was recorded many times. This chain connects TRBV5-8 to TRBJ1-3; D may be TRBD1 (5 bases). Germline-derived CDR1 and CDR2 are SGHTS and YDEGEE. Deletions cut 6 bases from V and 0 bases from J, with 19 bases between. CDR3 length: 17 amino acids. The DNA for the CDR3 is TGTGCCAGCAACCCTGCGGGACGCATGGTCTCTGGAAACACCATATATTTT. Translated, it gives CASNPAGRMVSGNTIYF.

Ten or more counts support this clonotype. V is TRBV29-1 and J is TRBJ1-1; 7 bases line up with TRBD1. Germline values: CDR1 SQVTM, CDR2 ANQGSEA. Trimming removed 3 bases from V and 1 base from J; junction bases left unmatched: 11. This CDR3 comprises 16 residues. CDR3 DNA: TGCAGCGTTGATGAACCCAGGGGGGGATGGAACACTGAAGCTTTCTTT. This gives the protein CSVDEPRGGWNTEAFF.

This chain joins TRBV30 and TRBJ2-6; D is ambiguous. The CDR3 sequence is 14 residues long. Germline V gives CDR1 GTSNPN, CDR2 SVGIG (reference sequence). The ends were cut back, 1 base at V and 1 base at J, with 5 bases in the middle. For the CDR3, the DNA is TGTGCCTGGAGTGCCGATTCTGGGGCCAACGTCCTGACTTTC. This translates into CAWSADSGANVLTF.